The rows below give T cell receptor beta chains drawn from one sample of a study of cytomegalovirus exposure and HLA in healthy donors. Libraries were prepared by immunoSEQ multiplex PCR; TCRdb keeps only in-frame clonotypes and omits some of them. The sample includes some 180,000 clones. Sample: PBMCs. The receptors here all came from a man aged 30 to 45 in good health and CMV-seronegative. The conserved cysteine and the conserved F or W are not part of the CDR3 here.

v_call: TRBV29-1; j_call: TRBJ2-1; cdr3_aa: SVTRGQGGINEQF
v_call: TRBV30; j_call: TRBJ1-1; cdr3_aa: AWSRGQGGTEAF
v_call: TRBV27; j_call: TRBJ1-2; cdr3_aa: ASSLNRENYGYT
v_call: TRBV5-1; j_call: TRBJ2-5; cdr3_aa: ASSSGQLQETQY
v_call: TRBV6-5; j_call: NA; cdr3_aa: ASLGQGAYEQY
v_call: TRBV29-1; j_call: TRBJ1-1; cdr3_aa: SVAEAPNTEAF
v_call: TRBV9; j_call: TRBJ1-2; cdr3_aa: ASSSEVGAGGYT
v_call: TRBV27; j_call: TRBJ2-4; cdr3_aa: ASSPRQSLAKNIQY
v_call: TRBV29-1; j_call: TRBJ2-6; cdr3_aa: SVQTGANVLT
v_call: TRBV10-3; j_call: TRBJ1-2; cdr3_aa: AITRDSVRDGYT
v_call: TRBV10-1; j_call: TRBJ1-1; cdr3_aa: ASSESGQGNTEAF
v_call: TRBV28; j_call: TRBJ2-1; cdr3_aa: ASEPPREGLAGGNEQF
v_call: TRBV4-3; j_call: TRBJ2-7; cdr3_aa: ASSQYGSGGASYEQY
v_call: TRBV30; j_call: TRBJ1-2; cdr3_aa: AWSVTQGPL
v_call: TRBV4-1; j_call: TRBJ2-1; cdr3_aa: ASSQEAPLAGAYNEQF
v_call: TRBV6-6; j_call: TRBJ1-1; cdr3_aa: ASSYSVQGTEAF
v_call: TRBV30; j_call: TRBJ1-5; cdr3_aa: ARSGQQGNQPQH
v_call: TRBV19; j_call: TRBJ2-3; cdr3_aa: ASRILAGAADTQY
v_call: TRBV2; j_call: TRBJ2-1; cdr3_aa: ASSEIGPTLGDEQF